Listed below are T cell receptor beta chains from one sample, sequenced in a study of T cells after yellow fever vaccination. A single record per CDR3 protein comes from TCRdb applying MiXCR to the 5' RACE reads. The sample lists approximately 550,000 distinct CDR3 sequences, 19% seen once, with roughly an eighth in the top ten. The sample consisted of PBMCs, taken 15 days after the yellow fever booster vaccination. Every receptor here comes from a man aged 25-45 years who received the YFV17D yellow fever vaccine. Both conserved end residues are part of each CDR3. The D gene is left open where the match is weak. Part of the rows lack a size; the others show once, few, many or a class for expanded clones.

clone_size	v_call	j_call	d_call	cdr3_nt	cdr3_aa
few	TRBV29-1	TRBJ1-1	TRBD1	TGCAGCGTTGCGGACAGGGGTAGGGAGACTGAAGCTTTCTTT	CSVADRGRETEAFF
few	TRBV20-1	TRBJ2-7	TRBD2	TGCAGTGCCACACTAGCGGGGACCTACGAGCAGTACTTC	CSATLAGTYEQYF
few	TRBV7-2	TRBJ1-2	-	TGTGCCAGCAGCTTAGAAATCCCCAGGCCCCACTTC	CASSLEIPRPHF
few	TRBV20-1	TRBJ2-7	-	TGCAGTGCTTTGGGGCAGAACTCCTACGAGCAGTACTTC	CSALGQNSYEQYF
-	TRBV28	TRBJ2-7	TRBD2	TGTGCCAGCAGCCCTCCTAGCGGGAGACGCGAGCAGTACTTC	CASSPPSGRREQYF
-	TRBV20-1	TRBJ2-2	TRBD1	TGCAGTGCTAGCAGGGGGCAGGCCGGGGAGCTGTTTTTT	CSASRGQAGELFF
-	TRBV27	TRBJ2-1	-	TGTGCCAGCAGACCCTACTCCTACAATGAGCAGTTCTTC	CASRPYSYNEQFF
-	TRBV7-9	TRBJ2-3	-	TGTGCCAGCAGCTCCCAGGGAGCTAGCACAGATACGCAGTATTTT	CASSSQGASTDTQYF
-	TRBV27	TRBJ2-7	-	TGTGCCAGCAGTTTTACCCCCCCGGGGGGCAGCTACGAGCAGTACTTC	CASSFTPPGGSYEQYF
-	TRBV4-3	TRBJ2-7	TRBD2	TGCGCCAGCAGCCAAGAAGGGCCTAGCGGGCCGGGGTACGAGCAGTACTTC	CASSQEGPSGPGYEQYF
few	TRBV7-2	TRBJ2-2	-	TGTGCCAGCAGCCAGGACCAGCGGGACACCGGGGAGCTGTTTTTT	CASSQDQRDTGELFF
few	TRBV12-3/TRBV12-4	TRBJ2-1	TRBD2	TGTGCCAGCAGTTTAAGTAGCGGGAGTCGTTATGAGCAGTTCTTC	CASSLSSGSRYEQFF
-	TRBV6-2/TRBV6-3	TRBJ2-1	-	TGTGCCAGCAGTCCTGCCTATTACCTCTCCTACAATGAGCAGTTCTTC	CASSPAYYLSYNEQFF
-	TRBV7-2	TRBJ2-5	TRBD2	TGTGCCAGCAGCTTATTTGGGAGCGGGGCCAACCAAGAGACCCAGTACTTC	CASSLFGSGANQETQYF
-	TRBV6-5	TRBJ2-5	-	TGTGCCAGCAGTTACGAAGCAGGGATGGAGACCCAGTACTTC	CASSYEAGMETQYF
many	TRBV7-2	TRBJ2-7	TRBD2	TGTGCCAGCAGTCTAGCGGGGTTATACGAGCAGTACTTC	CASSLAGLYEQYF
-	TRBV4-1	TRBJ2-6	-	TGCGCCAGCAGCCAAGATTGGGCAGTGGTGGCTGGGGCCAACGTCCTGACTTTC	CASSQDWAVVAGANVLTF
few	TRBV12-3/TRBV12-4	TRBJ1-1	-	TGTGCCAGCAGTTTAGTACTGGGGAAAGCTTTCTTT	CASSLVLGKAFF
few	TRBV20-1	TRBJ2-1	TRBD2	TGCAGTGCTAGTTGGGGGGGTACCTACAATGAGCAGTTCTTC	CSASWGGTYNEQFF
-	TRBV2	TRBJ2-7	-	TGTGCCAGCACCAAGGGGGTTTCTTACGAGCAGTACTTC	CASTKGVSYEQYF
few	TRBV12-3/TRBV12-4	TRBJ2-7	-	TGTGCCAGCAGTTTTAAGTCGCAGACCTACGAGCAGTACTTC	CASSFKSQTYEQYF
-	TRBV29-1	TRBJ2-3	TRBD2	TGCAGCGTTGCCAGGACTAGCCGAACTAGCACAGATACGCAGTATTTT	CSVARTSRTSTDTQYF
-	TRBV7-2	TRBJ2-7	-	TGTGCCAGCAGCTTAGCAACGGGACTTTTAAGCTCCTACGAGCAGTACTTC	CASSLATGLLSSYEQYF
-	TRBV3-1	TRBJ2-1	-	TGTGCCAGCAGCCATTGGACCTTGATCCATGAGCAGTTCTTC	CASSHWTLIHEQFF
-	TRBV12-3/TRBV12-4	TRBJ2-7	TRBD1	TGTGCCAGCAGTCCGGGACAGGGGACTCGGGGCGAGTACGAGCAGTACTTC	CASSPGQGTRGEYEQYF
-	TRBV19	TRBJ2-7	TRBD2	TGTGCCACCCGACTACTAGCGGGAGACTACGAGCAGTACTTC	CATRLLAGDYEQYF
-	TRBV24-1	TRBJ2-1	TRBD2	TGTGCCACCAGTGACCCTAGCGGACAAGGGTACGATGAGCAGTTCTTC	CATSDPSGQGYDEQFF
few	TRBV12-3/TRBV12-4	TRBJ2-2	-	TGTGCCAGCAGACGAGCTTGGGTCGGGGAGCTGTTTTTT	CASRRAWVGELFF
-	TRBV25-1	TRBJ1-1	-	TGTGCCAGCAGTGAAACTTGGGGGATAACGGGGACTTTCTTT	CASSETWGITGTFF
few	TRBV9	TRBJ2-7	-	TGTGCCAGCAGCGTAGAGGGCCTTAGGGAGCAGTACTTC	CASSVEGLREQYF
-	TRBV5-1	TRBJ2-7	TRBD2	TGCGCCAGCAGCTTGGCCAGCGGGATCGACTACGAGCAGTACTTC	CASSLASGIDYEQYF
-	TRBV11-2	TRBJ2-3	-	TGTGCCAGCAGCTTAACCCCCGGGAGGACAACAGGGGTGGGTACGCAGTATTTT	CASSLTPGRTTGVGTQYF
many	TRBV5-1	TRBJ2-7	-	TGCGCCAGCAGTTTTACAGGTACCTACGAGCAGTACTTC	CASSFTGTYEQYF
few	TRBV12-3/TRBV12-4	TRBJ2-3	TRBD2	TGTGCCAGCAGTTTAGCTAGCGGGGCCTACACAGATACGCAGTATTTT	CASSLASGAYTDTQYF
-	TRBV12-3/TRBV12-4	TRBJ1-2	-	TGTGCCAGCAGTCCTCAGGCCTCGGGACAAGGCTACACCTTC	CASSPQASGQGYTF
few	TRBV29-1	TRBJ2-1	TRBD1	TGCAGCGCCGCGAGGGGGCGGAATGAGCAGTTCTTC	CSAARGRNEQFF
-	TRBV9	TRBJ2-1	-	TGTGCCAGCAGCTCAGAGGCAGATTACAATGAGCAGTTCTTC	CASSSEADYNEQFF
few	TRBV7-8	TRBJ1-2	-	TGTGCCAGCAGCTTAGCCGGGGATGGCTACACCTTC	CASSLAGDGYTF
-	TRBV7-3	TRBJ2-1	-	TGTGCCAGCAGCTTAACGGCCGGGCACGAGCAGTTCTTC	CASSLTAGHEQFF
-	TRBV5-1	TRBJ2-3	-	TGCGCCAGCAGCTTGGGGGCTAGCGATCAAGTAGATACGCAGTATTTT	CASSLGASDQVDTQYF
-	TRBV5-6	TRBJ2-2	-	TGTGCCAGCAGATCCCGTATCCGGTCCACCGGGGAGCTGTTTTTT	CASRSRIRSTGELFF
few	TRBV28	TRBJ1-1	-	TGTGCCAGCAGTTCCGGGAGCCTGAACACTGAAGCTTTCTTT	CASSSGSLNTEAFF
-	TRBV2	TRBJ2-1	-	TGTGCCAGCAGTGGGGGTTGGAATGAGCAGTTCTTC	CASSGGWNEQFF
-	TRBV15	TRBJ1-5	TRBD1	TGTGCCACCAGCAAGAGAGGGGGGACAGGTGTCCAGCCCCAGCATTTT	CATSKRGGTGVQPQHF